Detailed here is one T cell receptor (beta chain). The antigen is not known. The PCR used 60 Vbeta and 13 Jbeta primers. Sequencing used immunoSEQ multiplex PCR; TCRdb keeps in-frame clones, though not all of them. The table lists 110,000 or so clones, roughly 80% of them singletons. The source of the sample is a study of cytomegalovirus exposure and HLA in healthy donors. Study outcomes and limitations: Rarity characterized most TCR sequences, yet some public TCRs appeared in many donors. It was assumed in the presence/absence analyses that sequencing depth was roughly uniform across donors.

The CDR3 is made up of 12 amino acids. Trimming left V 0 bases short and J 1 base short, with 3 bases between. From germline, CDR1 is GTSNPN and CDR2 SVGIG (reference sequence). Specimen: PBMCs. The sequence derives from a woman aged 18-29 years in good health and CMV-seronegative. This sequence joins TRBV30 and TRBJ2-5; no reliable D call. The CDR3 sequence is CAWSVAQETQYF. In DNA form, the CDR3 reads TGTGCCTGGAGTGTAGCCCAAGAGACCCAGTACTTC.